The rows below give T cell receptor beta chains drawn from one sample of a study of OX40 agonist ivuxolimab in advanced cancers. Using immunoSEQ multiplex PCR, the repertoire was profiled, and TCRdb retains in-frame clones only, with some absent. Of under 150,000 clones listed, roughly nine tenths are singletons. Sequencing was performed on CD4+ or CD8+ T cells sorted from blood, taken in a trial of the OX40 agonist ivuxolimab. The source of these receptors is an adult with an advanced solid tumor such as melanoma, head and neck, liver or kidney cancer. The CDR3 runs from the conserved cysteine through the conserved F or W. Fields, in order: CDR3 DNA, CDR3 protein, clone size, J gene, D gene, V gene. A D gene is named only where the DNA matches it firmly. Expanded clones are given a class, and other clones once, few, many or no size at all.

CDR3nt: TGTGCCAGCGGGACAGGGAAAGGCTACGAGCAGTACTTC
CDR3aa: CASGTGKGYEQYF
abundance: NA
j_gene: TRBJ2-7
d_gene: TRBD1
v_gene: TRBV2

CDR3nt: TGTGCCAGCAGGCACAGGGACTATGGCTACACCTTC
CDR3aa: CASRHRDYGYTF
abundance: NA
j_gene: TRBJ1-2
d_gene: NA
v_gene: TRBV2

CDR3nt: TGTGCCTGGAGTAACCCCGGGACAGGGAGCGGCGAGCAGTACTTC
CDR3aa: CAWSNPGTGSGEQYF
abundance: NA
j_gene: TRBJ2-7
d_gene: TRBD1
v_gene: TRBV30

CDR3nt: TGTGCCAGCAGCCCAGGACAGGACGAGACCCAGTACTTC
CDR3aa: CASSPGQDETQYF
abundance: NA
j_gene: TRBJ2-5
d_gene: TRBD1
v_gene: TRBV7-3

CDR3nt: TGTGCCAGCAGCGCCGCGGGGCCGGAGGCTTTCTTT
CDR3aa: CASSAAGPEAFF
abundance: NA
j_gene: TRBJ1-1
d_gene: NA
v_gene: TRBV14

CDR3nt: TGCGCCAGCAGCTTGGCCGGACAGGGTCGGGAGACCCAGTACTTC
CDR3aa: CASSLAGQGRETQYF
abundance: few
j_gene: TRBJ2-5
d_gene: TRBD1
v_gene: TRBV5-1

CDR3nt: TGTGCCAGTAGTATGTGGGGTCAGCCCCAGCATTTT
CDR3aa: CASSMWGQPQHF
abundance: NA
j_gene: TRBJ1-5
d_gene: NA
v_gene: TRBV19

CDR3nt: TGTGCCAGCAGACACACTCAGGGAACTGGAAACACCATATATTTT
CDR3aa: CASRHTQGTGNTIYF
abundance: NA
j_gene: TRBJ1-3
d_gene: NA
v_gene: TRBV6-5

CDR3nt: TGTGCCAGCAGTCTAGCTCGAGCGGGAGTCCTCTACGAGCAGTACTTC
CDR3aa: CASSLARAGVLYEQYF
abundance: NA
j_gene: TRBJ2-7
d_gene: TRBD2
v_gene: TRBV28

CDR3nt: TGTGCCAGCAGCTTAGTTCCGCAGGCCACTAATGAAAAACTGTTTTTT
CDR3aa: CASSLVPQATNEKLFF
abundance: NA
j_gene: TRBJ1-4
d_gene: NA
v_gene: TRBV7-2

CDR3nt: TGTGCCAGCAGTCTCAGGGGAAGGGTCTCTGGAAACACCATATATTTT
CDR3aa: CASSLRGRVSGNTIYF
abundance: NA
j_gene: TRBJ1-3
d_gene: NA
v_gene: TRBV28

CDR3nt: TGTGCCAGCAGTTTATTCTCTCTCTCGGGTGAAAAACTGTTTTTT
CDR3aa: CASSLFSLSGEKLFF
abundance: NA
j_gene: TRBJ1-4
d_gene: NA
v_gene: TRBV27

CDR3nt: TGTGCCAGCAGCTGGGCCGGGAGCGAGGGCACTGAAGCTTTCTTT
CDR3aa: CASSWAGSEGTEAFF
abundance: NA
j_gene: TRBJ1-1
d_gene: NA
v_gene: TRBV5-4

CDR3nt: TGTGCCAGCAGCATCGGCTACGAGCAGTACTTC
CDR3aa: CASSIGYEQYF
abundance: NA
j_gene: TRBJ2-7
d_gene: NA
v_gene: TRBV7-2

CDR3nt: TGTGCCAGTAGTCCCCAGGGCAAGGGATTTGAAAAACTGTTTTTT
CDR3aa: CASSPQGKGFEKLFF
abundance: NA
j_gene: TRBJ1-4
d_gene: NA
v_gene: TRBV19

CDR3nt: TGTGCCAGCAGCTTAGGAGCCGTAGAGACCCAGTACTTC
CDR3aa: CASSLGAVETQYF
abundance: once
j_gene: TRBJ2-5
d_gene: NA
v_gene: TRBV7-2

CDR3nt: TGCAGCGTTGAAGCCCCACAGGAGGATGGCTACACCTTC
CDR3aa: CSVEAPQEDGYTF
abundance: NA
j_gene: TRBJ1-2
d_gene: NA
v_gene: TRBV29-1

CDR3nt: TGTGCCAGCAGCTTGGCGGGGGAACTATATGGCTACACCTTC
CDR3aa: CASSLAGELYGYTF
abundance: NA
j_gene: TRBJ1-2
d_gene: NA
v_gene: TRBV7-2

CDR3nt: TGTGCCAGCAGTTACCCGGGAAAGGACACTGAAGCTTTCTTT
CDR3aa: CASSYPGKDTEAFF
abundance: NA
j_gene: TRBJ1-1
d_gene: NA
v_gene: TRBV6-6

CDR3nt: TGTGCCAGTAGGGAGAGCTCCTATAATTCACCCCTCCACTTT
CDR3aa: CASRESSYNSPLHF
abundance: NA
j_gene: TRBJ1-6
d_gene: NA
v_gene: TRBV19

CDR3nt: TGTGCCAGCAGCCTGGATTACAATGAGCAGTTCTTC
CDR3aa: CASSLDYNEQFF
abundance: NA
j_gene: TRBJ2-1
d_gene: NA
v_gene: TRBV7-9

CDR3nt: TGTGCCAGCAGCTACAACGATGAGCAGTTCTTC
CDR3aa: CASSYNDEQFF
abundance: NA
j_gene: TRBJ2-1
d_gene: NA
v_gene: TRBV6-1

CDR3nt: TGTGCCAGCAGCTCGCGGACAGGAGCTACGCAGTATTTT
CDR3aa: CASSSRTGATQYF
abundance: NA
j_gene: TRBJ2-3
d_gene: TRBD1
v_gene: TRBV13

CDR3nt: TGTGCCAGTAGTATACGTCAGAACACCGGGGAGCTGTTTTTT
CDR3aa: CASSIRQNTGELFF
abundance: NA
j_gene: TRBJ2-2
d_gene: NA
v_gene: TRBV19

CDR3nt: TGTGCCAGCAGCGTAGGCCCGGAGGACAATAGAGCCGGGGAGCTGTTTTTT
CDR3aa: CASSVGPEDNRAGELFF
abundance: NA
j_gene: TRBJ2-2
d_gene: NA
v_gene: TRBV7-9

CDR3nt: TGTGCCAGCAGCTCTGGCGGGTATCCAGATACGCAGTATTTT
CDR3aa: CASSSGGYPDTQYF
abundance: NA
j_gene: TRBJ2-3
d_gene: NA
v_gene: TRBV28

CDR3nt: TGTGCCAGCTCAAAAGTTACGTGGACCCAGTACTTC
CDR3aa: CASSKVTWTQYF
abundance: NA
j_gene: TRBJ2-5
d_gene: NA
v_gene: TRBV18

CDR3nt: TGCGCCAGCAGCCCCCGGGAAGGGGAGCTGTTTTTT
CDR3aa: CASSPREGELFF
abundance: NA
j_gene: TRBJ2-2
d_gene: NA
v_gene: TRBV4-1

CDR3nt: TGTGCCAGCAGCCCTCGGACAGGGGAATACTACGAGCAGTACTTC
CDR3aa: CASSPRTGEYYEQYF
abundance: once
j_gene: TRBJ2-7
d_gene: TRBD1
v_gene: TRBV2

CDR3nt: TGTGCCAGCCGGGATTCAACTAATGAAAAACTGTTTTTT
CDR3aa: CASRDSTNEKLFF
abundance: NA
j_gene: TRBJ1-4
d_gene: NA
v_gene: TRBV19

CDR3nt: TGTGCCAGCAGGTTAAGACTAGCGGGCACAGATACGCAGTATTTT
CDR3aa: CASRLRLAGTDTQYF
abundance: NA
j_gene: TRBJ2-3
d_gene: TRBD2
v_gene: TRBV7-2

CDR3nt: TGTGCCAGCTCTCTTACTAGCTCCTTTGGGGAGACCCAGTACTTC
CDR3aa: CASSLTSSFGETQYF
abundance: once
j_gene: TRBJ2-5
d_gene: NA
v_gene: TRBV9

CDR3nt: TGTGCCAGCAGTGCCCCGAGCGGGAGACACGAGCAGTACTTC
CDR3aa: CASSAPSGRHEQYF
abundance: NA
j_gene: TRBJ2-7
d_gene: TRBD2
v_gene: TRBV28

CDR3nt: TGTGCCAGCAGTGAACTGGCCTATGGCTACACCTTC
CDR3aa: CASSELAYGYTF
abundance: few
j_gene: TRBJ1-2
d_gene: NA
v_gene: TRBV6-1

CDR3nt: TGTGCCAGCGGCCCCGGGGGGACTAGGAGTCACGAGCAGTACTTC
CDR3aa: CASGPGGTRSHEQYF
abundance: once
j_gene: TRBJ2-7
d_gene: TRBD2
v_gene: TRBV7-3

CDR3nt: TGTGCCAGCAGTTTACAGCGTTATGGCTACACCTTC
CDR3aa: CASSLQRYGYTF
abundance: NA
j_gene: TRBJ1-2
d_gene: NA
v_gene: TRBV28

CDR3nt: TGTGCCAGTAGTTTTAGCGGGCGTCAAGAGACCCAGTACTTC
CDR3aa: CASSFSGRQETQYF
abundance: NA
j_gene: TRBJ2-5
d_gene: TRBD2
v_gene: TRBV19

CDR3nt: TGCGCCAGCAGCCAAAGGCACTTCAGTCTAGTCCCCTACAATGAGCAGTTCTTC
CDR3aa: CASSQRHFSLVPYNEQFF
abundance: NA
j_gene: TRBJ2-1
d_gene: NA
v_gene: TRBV4-3

CDR3nt: TGTGCCAGCAGCCCACCGGGACAGCATAACTATGGCTACACCTTC
CDR3aa: CASSPPGQHNYGYTF
abundance: once
j_gene: TRBJ1-2
d_gene: TRBD1
v_gene: TRBV7-9

CDR3nt: TGTGCCAGTAGTAGAGGACGGATTGACTCTGGAAACACCATATATTTT
CDR3aa: CASSRGRIDSGNTIYF
abundance: NA
j_gene: TRBJ1-3
d_gene: NA
v_gene: TRBV19

CDR3nt: TGTGCCAGCAGCGTAGCTCAGACTACCTACGAGCAGTACTTC
CDR3aa: CASSVAQTTYEQYF
abundance: NA
j_gene: TRBJ2-7
d_gene: NA
v_gene: TRBV9

CDR3nt: TGTGCCAGCAGCTTGTTTACGGCGGTAAGCACAGATACGCAGTATTTT
CDR3aa: CASSLFTAVSTDTQYF
abundance: NA
j_gene: TRBJ2-3
d_gene: NA
v_gene: TRBV5-6

CDR3nt: TGTGCCGTACACAGGGAGAACTCCTACGAGCAGTACTTC
CDR3aa: CAVHRENSYEQYF
abundance: NA
j_gene: TRBJ2-7
d_gene: NA
v_gene: TRBV7-9

CDR3nt: TGTGCCAGCAGTTTAGTAGCCAAAAACATTCAGTACTTC
CDR3aa: CASSLVAKNIQYF
abundance: NA
j_gene: TRBJ2-4
d_gene: NA
v_gene: TRBV27

CDR3nt: TGTGCCAGCAGCTGGGCCACGAATGAAAAACTGTTTTTT
CDR3aa: CASSWATNEKLFF
abundance: NA
j_gene: TRBJ1-4
d_gene: NA
v_gene: TRBV5-6

CDR3nt: TGTGCCAGCAGCTCTGCCGACTTGCAGCAGTACTTC
CDR3aa: CASSSADLQQYF
abundance: few
j_gene: TRBJ2-7
d_gene: NA
v_gene: TRBV11-2

CDR3nt: TGCGCCAGCAGCCGAACAGGGGTATATGGGAACACTGAAGCTTTCTTT
CDR3aa: CASSRTGVYGNTEAFF
abundance: NA
j_gene: TRBJ1-1
d_gene: TRBD1
v_gene: TRBV5-1

CDR3nt: TGTGCCAGCAGAACCGGGACGGTGAACACCGGGGAGCTGTTTTTT
CDR3aa: CASRTGTVNTGELFF
abundance: NA
j_gene: TRBJ2-2
d_gene: NA
v_gene: TRBV2

CDR3nt: TGTGCCAGCAGTGAAGCGCGATCCCCACGCATCTCCTACGAGCAGTACTTC
CDR3aa: CASSEARSPRISYEQYF
abundance: NA
j_gene: TRBJ2-7
d_gene: NA
v_gene: TRBV6-1

CDR3nt: TGTGCCAGCTCACAGGGGCGAGGCAATGAGCAGTTCTTC
CDR3aa: CASSQGRGNEQFF
abundance: NA
j_gene: TRBJ2-1
d_gene: NA
v_gene: TRBV18

CDR3nt: TGTGCCTGGAGTGGGTCTACTAGCGGGGGCTGGGGTGAGCAGTTCTTC
CDR3aa: CAWSGSTSGGWGEQFF
abundance: NA
j_gene: TRBJ2-1
d_gene: TRBD2
v_gene: TRBV30

CDR3nt: TGTGCCAGCAGCACCGGGACAGGGATCAATCAGCCCCAGCATTTT
CDR3aa: CASSTGTGINQPQHF
abundance: NA
j_gene: TRBJ1-5
d_gene: TRBD1
v_gene: TRBV2

CDR3nt: TGTGCCTGGAGTCGTACCAACCTCGAGCAGTACTTC
CDR3aa: CAWSRTNLEQYF
abundance: NA
j_gene: TRBJ2-7
d_gene: NA
v_gene: TRBV30

CDR3nt: TGTGCCAGCAGTTTTGCAGGGTTGGGGACTGAAGCTTTCTTT
CDR3aa: CASSFAGLGTEAFF
abundance: NA
j_gene: TRBJ1-1
d_gene: NA
v_gene: TRBV27

CDR3nt: TGTGCCAGCAGTTACTCACAGGAGGTAACTGAAGCTTTCTTT
CDR3aa: CASSYSQEVTEAFF
abundance: NA
j_gene: TRBJ1-1
d_gene: NA
v_gene: TRBV6-5